A single sample gave rise to the 32 T cell receptor beta chains below, sequenced in a study of shared clonotypes between healthy human individuals. Here immunoSEQ multiplex PCR was the method, and the copy in TCRdb shows in-frame clones only, minus some. The data show about 980,000 clones, with around 80% seen just once and approximately 1.5% held by the top ten. Sequenced: memory CD4+ T cells sorted from blood. The subset is: CD45RA-negative fraction. All receptors derive from a man in his late teens or twenties in good health.

This chain connects TRBV11-1 to TRBJ2-1; D not certain. Trimming shortened V by 2 bases and J by 4 bases, and 9 bases separated the two germline ends. Germline assignment: CDR1 SGHAT and CDR2 FQDESV (reference sequence). This CDR3 comprises 14 residues. As DNA, the CDR3 is TGTGCCAGCAGCTTAAATTTACAGTACAATGAGCAGTTCTTC. Translating gives CASSLNLQYNEQFF.

There are a few counts of this clone. The chain employs TRBV29-1 and TRBJ1-1; weak D call: TRBD1 (5 bases). Trimming left V 4 bases short and J 11 bases short, with 17 bases between. Germline V gives CDR1 SQVTM, CDR2 ANQGSEA. This CDR3 spans 12 amino acids. In DNA form, the CDR3 reads TGCAGCGTTGTGGCAGGGCCGCTGGTGGCTTTCTTT. As protein: CSVVAGPLVAFF.

The chain employs TRBV10-1 and TRBJ2-1; 8 bases are a match to TRBD2. Germline values: CDR1 WNHNN, CDR2 SYGVQD (reference sequence). Trimming removed 6 bases from V and 6 bases from J; junction bases left unmatched: 4. The CDR3 loop spans 13 amino acids. The CDR3 loop is CASSRGGSNEQFF. Written as DNA, the CDR3 is TGCGCCAGCAGCCGGGGGGGTTCCAATGAGCAGTTCTTC.

This clone has more than one count but fewer than ten. CDR3 sequence (DNA): TGTGCCTGGAACGGCGGGGGGGCTAATGAGCAGTTCTTC. It specifies CAWNGGGANEQFF. V gene TRBV30 combines with J gene TRBJ2-1; 9 bases agree with TRBD2. The CDR3 spans 13 residues. Germline assignment: CDR1 GTSNPN and CDR2 SVGIG (reference sequence). V was pared by 4 bases and J by 7 bases, with 5 bases of the junction left unmatched.

This clone was detected only once. V gene TRBV6-1 combines with J gene TRBJ2-3; 7 bases fit TRBD2. Germline V CDR1 and CDR2: MNHNS, SASEGT. With 8 bases clipped from V and 2 bases from J, the junction kept 10 bases outside the gene matches. This CDR3 is 15 amino acids long. The CDR3 DNA follows: TGTGCCAGCTATCAGGAACTAGCGAACACAGATACGCAGTATTTT. It specifies CASYQELANTDTQYF.

This rearrangement joins TRBV9 to TRBJ2-7; no clear D gene. CDR3 length: 14 amino acids. Germline V gives CDR1 SGDLS, CDR2 YYNGEE. V gave up 3 bases and J gave up 6 bases, with 16 bases separating them. DNA of the CDR3: TGTGCCAGCAGCGCAGCAGCGCTAATCGGCGAGCAGTACTTC. This translates into CASSAAALIGEQYF.

In this sample, this clone turned up once. V is TRBV5-1 and J is TRBJ2-3, with 10 bases lining up with TRBD2. The CDR3 contains 15 residues. The V gene's germline CDR1 is SGHRS and CDR2 YFSETQ. The ends lost 3 bases at V and 4 bases at J; junction bases unmatched: 5. Here the CDR3 reads CASSWASGSPDTQYF. CDR3 DNA: TGCGCCAGCAGCTGGGCTAGCGGGAGTCCAGATACGCAGTATTTT. The full variable domain, with the rest looked up from reference TRBV5-1 and TRBJ2-3, is KAGVTQTPRYLIKTRGQQVTLSCSPISGHRSVSWYQQTPGQGLQFLFEYFSETQRNKGNFPGRFSGRQFSNSRSEMNVSTLELGDSALYLCASSWASGSPDTQYFGPGTRLTVL.

The genes are TRBV29-1 and TRBJ2-1; D is undetermined. V shed 6 bases and J shed 9 bases, with 18 bases lying between them. The CDR3 length is 13 residues. Germline CDR1 reads SQVTM; CDR2 reads ANQGSEA. DNA for the CDR3: TGCAGCGTCATACCGGGCCCCATGGGTGAGCAGTTCTTC. Protein: CSVIPGPMGEQFF.

The chain links TRBV10-1 to TRBJ1-1; a possible D gene is TRBD1 (5 bases). CDR3 length equals 15 residues. Trimming took 0 bases from V and 6 from J, leaving 14 bases between them. CDR1 and CDR2 (germline): WNHNN, SYGVQD (reference sequence). This CDR3 reads CASSESPGQHAEAFF. The CDR3 DNA is TGCGCCAGCAGTGAGTCCCCAGGGCAACACGCTGAAGCTTTCTTT.

The rearrangement links TRBV18 to TRBJ1-3; D is unresolved. V lost 0 bases to trimming and J lost 2 bases, with 8 bases between them. Germline CDR1 KGHSH, CDR2 LQKENI. The CDR3 covers 15 residues. In DNA, the CDR3 is TGTGCCAGCTCACCACCGTTGGGGACTGGAAACACCATATATTTT. It encodes CASSPPLGTGNTIYF.

The chain employs TRBV7-2 and TRBJ2-7, with 9 positions matching TRBD2. The CDR3 runs 14 residues. Germline CDR1 reads SGHTA; CDR2 reads FQGNSA. Trimming took 2 bases from V and 7 from J; bases not matched to a gene: 6. The CDR3 sequence is CASSLIAGVGEQYF. As DNA, the CDR3 is TGTGCCAGCAGCTTAATAGCGGGAGTTGGTGAGCAGTACTTC.

The rearrangement joins TRBV4-1 to TRBJ1-5; D gene ambiguous. Germline V gene data show CDR1 as MGHRA and CDR2 as YSYEKL. This CDR3 region has 16 residues. Between the trimmed V and J ends, which lost 3 bases and 7 bases, there was a span of 19 bases. The CDR3 DNA reads as TGCGCCAGCAGCCAGGGCCGTGGGGTGGCTAGGCAGCCCCAGCATTTT. Protein: CASSQGRGVARQPQHF.

V is TRBV4-3 and J is TRBJ1-2; D possibly corresponds to TRBD1 (5 bases). This CDR3 is 16 amino acids long. CDR1 and CDR2 (germline): LGHNA, YSLEER. V lost 5 bases, J lost 6 bases, and 22 bases lay in between. CDR3 nucleotides: TGCGCCAGCAGCGAGGGGTTAACTCTCTCCTATAATGGCTACACCTTC. Its translation: CASSEGLTLSYNGYTF.

The CDR3 DNA reads TGTGCCAGCACCGGGAACTCCTACGAGCAGTACTTC. Its protein is CASTGNSYEQYF. The V call is TRBV2, the J call TRBJ2-7, with a tentative D call TRBD2 (5 bases). The V end lost 7 bases, the J end lost 0 bases, and 7 bases lay between the germline ends. The CDR3 has 12 amino acids. Germline CDR1 SNHLY, CDR2 FYNNEI. Filled out from reference TRBV2 and TRBJ2-7, the complete variable domain reads EPEVTQTPSHQVTQMGQEVILRCVPISNHLYFYWYRQILGQKVEFLVSFYNNEISEKSEIFDDQFSVERPDGSNFTLKIRSTKLEDSAMYFCASTGNSYEQYFGPGTRLTVT.

Note on this clone: Other DNA sequences of this sample code for an identical CDR3. The chain is built from TRBV5-1 and TRBJ2-1; 7 nucleotides align to TRBD1. The germline V gene encodes CDR1 SGHRS and CDR2 YFSETQ. This CDR3 comprises 14 residues. The V segment lost 1 base and the J segment 4 bases; nucleotides outside the gene matches: 2. Written as DNA, the CDR3 is TGCGCCAGCAGCTTGACAGGGGAGTACAATGAGCAGTTCTTC. Protein sequence: CASSLTGEYNEQFF.

For the CDR3, the DNA is TGTGCTAGTGGCAAAGGGGGCGGCGAGGTCACCATATATTTT. It translates to CASGKGGGEVTIYF. The chain carries TRBV12-5 and TRBJ1-3, with TRBD1 matching 7 bases. With 6 bases clipped from V and 9 bases from J, the junction kept 11 bases outside the gene matches. The CDR3 contains 14 residues. CDR1 and CDR2 from the germline V gene are LGHNT and FRNRAP.

This chain joins TRBV6-4 and TRBJ2-6, with a weak D call TRBD1 (6 bases). CDR3 size: 17 residues. The ends were cut back, 4 bases at V and 0 bases at J, with 13 bases in the middle. Per germline, CDR1 MRHNA and CDR2 SNTAGT. The CDR3 protein is CASSAQGQTSGANVLTF. The CDR3 DNA is TGTGCCAGCAGTGCGCAAGGACAGACCTCTGGGGCCAACGTCCTGACTTTC.

The chain links TRBV30 to TRBJ1-3; the match to TRBD1 covers 9 bases. The CDR3 runs to 17 residues. V lost 3 bases and J lost 4; bases outside the gene matches: 13. Germline assignment: CDR1 GTSNPN and CDR2 SVGIG (reference sequence). CDR3 nucleotide sequence: TGTGCCTGGAGCGAACCCGGGACAGGGCGTCTGGGAAACACCATATATTTT. Amino acid sequence: CAWSEPGTGRLGNTIYF.

Regarding this clone: The same CDR3 can be traced to other DNA sequences in this sample. The chain uses TRBV7-9 and TRBJ2-5; 10 positions match TRBD2. Germline-derived CDR1 and CDR2 are SEHNR and FQNEAQ (reference sequence). This CDR3 contains 15 residues. The J segment lost 5 bases and the V segment lost 3 bases, leaving 6 bases of the junction unmatched. The CDR3 nucleotides read TGTGCCAGCAGCTTCAGCGGGGGGGCCGGTGAGACCCAGTACTTC. Translation: CASSFSGGAGETQYF.

This clone was recorded many times. The V call is TRBV5-1, the J call TRBJ2-3; D gene ambiguous. Per germline, CDR1 SGHRS and CDR2 YFSETQ. Trimming cost V 4 bases and J 6 bases, with 12 bases left between them. The CDR3 runs 13 residues. The CDR3 nucleotides read TGCGCCAGCAGCGCCACTGGGCAGGATACGCAGTATTTT. It encodes CASSATGQDTQYF.

This chain connects TRBV7-2 to TRBJ2-3; D not resolved. This CDR3 is 13 amino acids long. The germline gives CDR1 SGHTA, CDR2 FQGNSA. V was shortened by 3 bases and J by 1 base, with 5 bases between the two germline ends. CDR3 DNA sequence: TGTGCCAGCAGCTTCCAGGGCACAGATACGCAGTATTTT. Amino acids: CASSFQGTDTQYF. The full variable domain, completed using reference TRBV7-2 and TRBJ2-3, is GAGVSQSPSNKVTEKGKDVELRCDPISGHTALYWYRQSLGQGLEFLIYFQGNSAPDKSGLPSDRFSAERTGGSVSTLTIQRTQQEDSAVYLCASSFQGTDTQYFGPGTRLTVL.

The chain couples TRBV19 to TRBJ2-7; D gene ambiguous. CDR1 is LNHDA and CDR2 is SQIVND in the germline V gene (reference sequence). The CDR3 has 17 residues. V was trimmed by 0 bases and J by 3 bases, leaving 18 bases between them. In DNA form, the CDR3 reads TGTGCCAGTAGTATAGACCCCGGACGTGCAGCAAACTACGAGCAGTACTTC. Translation: CASSIDPGRAANYEQYF.

V is TRBV5-1 and J is TRBJ1-5; D remains ambiguous. V gave up 0 bases and J gave up 0 bases, with 10 bases separating them. CDR1 is SGHRS and CDR2 is YFSETQ in the germline V gene. The CDR3 covers 16 residues. The chain's CDR3 is CASSLEGIYSNQPQHF. CDR3 coding DNA: TGCGCCAGCAGCTTGGAGGGAATTTATAGCAATCAGCCCCAGCATTTT. Combining the CDR3 with reference TRBV5-1 and TRBJ1-5 gives the whole variable domain KAGVTQTPRYLIKTRGQQVTLSCSPISGHRSVSWYQQTPGQGLQFLFEYFSETQRNKGNFPGRFSGRQFSNSRSEMNVSTLELGDSALYLCASSLEGIYSNQPQHFGDGTRLSIL.

V gene TRBV7-2 combines with J gene TRBJ2-7; 12 positions match TRBD1. In germline, CDR1 is SGHTA, CDR2 FQGNSA. The ends lost 3 bases at V and 4 bases at J; junction bases unmatched: 4. This CDR3 region has 15 residues. CDR3 region: CASSFRDRGLYEQYF. Here the CDR3 DNA reads TGTGCCAGCAGCTTCCGGGACAGGGGGCTTTACGAGCAGTACTTC.

The chain recombines TRBV20-1 with TRBJ1-2, with D maybe TRBD1 (6 bases). The CDR3 totals 11 residues. Germline V gene data show CDR1 as DFQATT and CDR2 as SNEGSKA (reference sequence). V was cut by 2 bases and J by 8 bases, with 9 bases left in between. The CDR3 spells CSARQGWGYTF. The CDR3 DNA is TGCAGTGCTAGACAGGGGTGGGGCTACACCTTC.

This chain joins TRBV7-8 and TRBJ2-1, with 11 bases aligning to TRBD1. Germline CDR1 is SGHVS and CDR2 is FQNEAQ. CDR3 length equals 14 residues. The ends lost 5 bases at V and 7 bases at J; junction bases unmatched: 4. CDR3 in amino acids: CASSPGTGGNEQFF. The CDR3 DNA is TGTGCCAGCAGCCCCGGGACAGGGGGTAATGAGCAGTTCTTC. Full variable domain (missing parts from reference TRBV7-8 and TRBJ2-1): GAGVSQSPRYKVAKRGQDVALRCDPISGHVSLFWYQQALGQGPEFLTYFQNEAQLDKSGLPSDRFFAERPEGSVSTLKIQRTQQEDSAVYLCASSPGTGGNEQFFGPGTRLTVL.

The chain uses TRBV5-6 and TRBJ2-3; D may be TRBD2 (6 bases). The CDR3 spans 16 residues. The germline V gene has CDR1 SGHDT and CDR2 YYEEEE. Trimming stripped 4 bases from V and 2 bases from J, with 17 bases between. This CDR3 is CASSQGLTPFTDTQYF. CDR3 DNA sequence: TGTGCCAGCAGCCAAGGACTAACCCCCTTCACAGATACGCAGTATTTT.

The chain is built from TRBV6-1 and TRBJ2-2; no clear D gene. The CDR3 is 15 residues long. Germline V gene data show CDR1 as MNHNS and CDR2 as SASEGT. Trimming shortened V by 1 base and J by 1 base, and 7 bases separated the two germline ends. The CDR3 coding sequence is TGTGCCAGCAGTGAAGGTACCAAGAACACCGGGGAGCTGTTTTTT. This translates into CASSEGTKNTGELFF.

This sequence joins TRBV25-1 and TRBJ2-2, with TRBD1 identical over 10 bases. This CDR3 spans 15 amino acids. Trimming cost V 1 base and J 8 bases; bases outside gene matches: 4. Germline V gene sequence: CDR1 MGHDK, CDR2 SYGVNS. CDR3 nucleotides: TGTGCCAGCAGTGAATTTAAGGGACAGGGGGGGGAGCTGTTTTTT. The encoded protein is CASSEFKGQGGELFF.

This clone occurred a few times. The genes are TRBV6-1 and TRBJ2-7, with D unresolved. V dropped 1 base and J dropped 4 bases, with 5 bases sitting between them. Germline V lookup: CDR1 MNHNS, CDR2 SASEGT. CDR3 length equals 12 residues. CDR3 DNA sequence: TGTGCCAGCAGTGAAGTCGGTTACGAGCAGTACTTC. This sequence encodes CASSEVGYEQYF.

This clone was counted a single time. Germline is not matched at one junction end, which may reflect a read error. The chain carries TRBV18 and TRBJ1-5; D call uncertain. CDR3 length equals 15 residues. CDR1 is KGHSH, CDR2 LQKENI, per germline. DNA for the CDR3: TGTGCCAGCTCTCCACCAGCAGGTTACAATCAGCCCCAGCATTTT. It specifies CASSPPAGYNQPQHF.

The chain employs TRBV18 and TRBJ1-1; TRBD1 is a possible D gene (6 bases). The V gene's germline CDR1 is KGHSH and CDR2 LQKENI. Deletions cut 2 bases from V and 6 bases from J, with 10 bases between. This CDR3 has 13 amino acids. The CDR3, as DNA: TGTGCCAGCTCACCAAAACAGGGAGCTGAAGCTTTCTTT. Translated: CASSPKQGAEAFF.